This TCR beta chain was recovered during a study of post-analysis software for immune sequencing data. Study results and caveats: Samples sharing a preparation batch grouped tightly together when assessed by F measure. Significantly lower normalized Chao1 diversity was found in patients with multiple sclerosis relative to controls. Compared with controls, patients had more of about five TRBV segments, including TRBV5-6, TRBV5-1 and TRBV20-1.

Worth noting for this clonotype: Its matching antigen is unknown.

Prepared libraries of TCR beta cDNA carried unique molecular identifiers. The authors obtained roughly 0.5 million cDNA molecules from around 0.96 to 9.9 million T cells. TCRdb independently ran MiXCR on the PCR reads; one entry per CDR3 protein. The data hold approximately 730,000 distinct CDR3 sequences, with around 46% observed a single time. V was trimmed by 7 bases and J by 7 bases, leaving 22 bases between them. Germline V gene sequence: CDR1 MDHEN, CDR2 SYDVKM. The CDR3 has 15 amino acids. The chain is built from TRBV28 and TRBJ1-2, with D unclear. This sequence originates from a girl aged 10-17 years with multiple sclerosis. Sequencing was performed on blood. CDR3 loop: CASTSLPGLRGGYTF. Written as DNA, the CDR3 is TGTGCCAGCACTTCTCTGCCTGGACTCCGCGGTGGCTACACCTTC.